Below, 3 T cell receptor beta chains from the same sample are listed, as sequenced in a study of regulatory T cells in long-lasting Graves disease. As to time point: newly diagnosed GD, antithyroid drugs for less than 3 months. PBMCs were the source of the RNA used for TCR sequencing. Relying on iRepertoire HTBI primers and Arm-PCR of CDR3 regions, the team built TCR beta libraries. TCRdb redid the calling of the multiplex PCR reads with MiXCR, one entry per CDR3 protein. The sample has 300,000 to 400,000 distinct CDR3 sequences, 15% to 20% seen once; the top ten hold 38%. Sequencing was performed on peripheral blood mononuclear cells (PBMCs), taken at new diagnosis, from a patient treated with antithyroid drugs. Source of these receptors: a female donor with Graves disease.

This clonotype was detected only a few times. V is TRBV5-1 and J is TRBJ2-3; D remains ambiguous. Between the trimmed V and J ends, which lost 4 bases and 2 bases, there was a span of 17 bases. Looked up from germline, CDR1 is SGHRS and CDR2 is YFSETQ. This CDR3 is built from 16 residues. This CDR3 reads CASSPTARQPTDTQYF. CDR3 in DNA: TGCGCCAGCAGCCCTACCGCTCGTCAGCCCACAGATACGCAGTATTTT.

This clonotype was counted many times. The chain links TRBV20-1 to TRBJ2-1, with TRBD2 identical over 12 bases. There are 13 residues in the CDR3. The V and J ends lost 6 bases and 9 bases, in that order; junction bases with no gene match: 6. From germline, CDR1 is DFQATT and CDR2 SNEGSKA (reference sequence). The CDR3 sequence: CSAQLAGGSEQFF. CDR3 coding DNA: TGCAGTGCCCAACTAGCGGGAGGATCTGAGCAGTTCTTC.

Many counts were recorded for this clonotype. The chain links TRBV28 to TRBJ1-5, with D maybe TRBD1 (5 bases). CDR3 length: 15 amino acids. The V and J ends lost 6 bases and 5 bases respectively, with 17 bases between them. CDR1 is MDHEN, CDR2 SYDVKM, per germline. The CDR3, as DNA: TGTGCCAGCAGACAGGCCGGGACGGTCTATCAGCCCCAGCATTTT. Translating it yields CASRQAGTVYQPQHF. Full variable domain (remainder filled in from reference TRBV28 and TRBJ1-5): DVKVTQSSRYLVKRTGEKVFLECVQDMDHENMFWYRQDPGLGLRLIYFSYDVKMKEKGDIPEGYSVSREKKERFSLILESASTNQTSMYLCASRQAGTVYQPQHFGDGTRLSIL.